A single sample is the source of the 3 T cell receptor beta chains below, sequenced in a study of a mutant IDH1 vaccine in newly diagnosed glioma (dated by TCRdb to the early 2020s). Their antigens remain unidentified. The library was produced with the immunoSEQ multiplex PCR assay. Not all clones reach the TCRdb copy of this immuneACCESS table, which keeps in-frame sequences only. Checked studies attribute under half of the gap to unresolved V genes and leave the rest unexplained. Present in this sample are 60,000 or so clones, approximately 91% of which were seen just once. Around 1.9% of the sample is taken by the ten largest. This sample's time point label indicates: week 11, during vaccination. Each vaccine dose was 300 ug of a 20-mer mutant IDH1 peptide in Montanide, given subcutaneously with topical imiquimod. This sample comprised PBMCs, obtained from a glioma patient whose treatment included an IDH1 peptide vaccine. These receptors all stem from a middle-aged man with glioma.

The rearrangement uses TRBV7-6 and TRBJ2-2; 10 bases line up with TRBD1. The CDR3 runs to 15 residues. Germline CDR1 reads SGHVS; CDR2 reads FNYEAQ. Germline trimming cut 4 bases from V and 9 bases from J; bases unmatched to any gene: 8. CDR3 sequence (DNA): TGTGCCAGCAGCTCCGGGACAGGGGCTCCCCGGGAGCTGTTTTTT. This codes for CASSSGTGAPRELFF.

The gene calls are TRBV4-2 and TRBJ2-1, with 12 bases aligning to TRBD1. Per the germline V gene, CDR1 is LGHNA and CDR2 is YNFKEQ. CDR3 length: 16 amino acids. The junction had 9 bases not matched to a gene; V was cut back by 3 bases and J by 9 bases. This CDR3 reads CASSQSRDRGPGEQFF. DNA for the CDR3: TGTGCCAGCAGCCAGAGCCGGGACAGGGGGCCAGGTGAGCAGTTCTTC.

V gene TRBV5-1 combines with J gene TRBJ2-1; 9 bases are shared with TRBD1. The CDR3 has 14 residues. The germline V gene has CDR1 SGHRS and CDR2 YFSETQ. The V gene end was trimmed by 3 bases and the J gene end by 9 bases; junction bases not matched to a gene: 7. The CDR3 protein is CASSWRTGEGEQFF. CDR3 sequence (DNA): TGCGCCAGCAGCTGGCGGACAGGGGAGGGTGAGCAGTTCTTC.